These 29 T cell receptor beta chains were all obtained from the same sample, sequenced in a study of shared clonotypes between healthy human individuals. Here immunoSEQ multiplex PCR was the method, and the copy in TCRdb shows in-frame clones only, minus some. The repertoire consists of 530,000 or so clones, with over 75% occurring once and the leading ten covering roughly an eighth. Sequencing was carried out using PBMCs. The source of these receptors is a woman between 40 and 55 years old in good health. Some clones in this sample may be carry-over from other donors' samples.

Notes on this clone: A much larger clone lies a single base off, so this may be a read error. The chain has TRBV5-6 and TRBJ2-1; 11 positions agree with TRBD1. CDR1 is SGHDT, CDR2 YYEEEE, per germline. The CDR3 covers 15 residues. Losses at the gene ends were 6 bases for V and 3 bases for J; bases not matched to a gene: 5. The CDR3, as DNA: TGTGCCAGCACCTCCGGGACAGGGGGCTACAATGAGCAGTTCTTC. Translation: CASTSGTGGYNEQFF.

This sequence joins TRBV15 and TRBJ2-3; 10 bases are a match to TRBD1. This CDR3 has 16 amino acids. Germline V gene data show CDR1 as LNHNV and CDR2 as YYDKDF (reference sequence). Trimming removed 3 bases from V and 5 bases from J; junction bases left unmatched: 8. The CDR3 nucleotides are TGTGCCACCAGCAGCCGGACAGGGGGTATCGGAGATACGCAGTATTTT. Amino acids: CATSSRTGGIGDTQYF. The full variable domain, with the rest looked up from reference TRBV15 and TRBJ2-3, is DAMVIQNPRYQVTQFGKPVTLSCSQTLNHNVMYWYQQKSSQAPKLLFHYYDKDFNNEADTPDNFQSRRPNTSFCFLDIRSPGLGDTAMYLCATSSRTGGIGDTQYFGPGTRLTVL.

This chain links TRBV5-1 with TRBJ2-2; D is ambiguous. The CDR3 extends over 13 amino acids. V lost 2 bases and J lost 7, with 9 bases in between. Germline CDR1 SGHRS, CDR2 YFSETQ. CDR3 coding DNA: TGCGCCAGCAGCTTCAGCGTTGTCGGGGAGCTGTTTTTT. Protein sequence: CASSFSVVGELFF.

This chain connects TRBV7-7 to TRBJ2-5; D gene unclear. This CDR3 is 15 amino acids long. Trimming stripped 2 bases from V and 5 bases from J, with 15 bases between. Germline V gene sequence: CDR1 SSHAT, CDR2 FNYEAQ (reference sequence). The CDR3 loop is CASSLLGRGSETQYF. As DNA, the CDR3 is TGTGCCAGCAGCTTATTAGGCAGAGGTAGCGAGACCCAGTACTTC.

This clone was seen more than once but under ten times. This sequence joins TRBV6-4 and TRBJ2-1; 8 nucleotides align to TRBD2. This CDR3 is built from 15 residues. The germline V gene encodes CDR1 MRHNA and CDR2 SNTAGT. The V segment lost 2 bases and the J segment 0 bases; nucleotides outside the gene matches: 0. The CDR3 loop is CASSDSGSSYNEQFF. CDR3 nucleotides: TGTGCCAGCAGTGACAGCGGGAGCTCCTACAATGAGCAGTTCTTC.

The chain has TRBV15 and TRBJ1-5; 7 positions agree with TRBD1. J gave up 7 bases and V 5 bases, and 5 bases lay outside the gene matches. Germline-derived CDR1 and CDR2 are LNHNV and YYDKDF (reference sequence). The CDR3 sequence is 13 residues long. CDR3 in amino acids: CATSVTGDQPQHF. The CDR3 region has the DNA TGTGCCACCAGCGTCACAGGGGACCAGCCCCAGCATTTT.

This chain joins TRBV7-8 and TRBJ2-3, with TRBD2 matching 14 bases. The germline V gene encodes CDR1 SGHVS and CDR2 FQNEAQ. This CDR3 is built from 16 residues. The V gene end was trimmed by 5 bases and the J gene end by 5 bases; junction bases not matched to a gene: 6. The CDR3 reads CASSATSGRAGDTQYF. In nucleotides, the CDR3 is TGTGCCAGCAGCGCGACTAGCGGGAGGGCTGGAGATACGCAGTATTTT.

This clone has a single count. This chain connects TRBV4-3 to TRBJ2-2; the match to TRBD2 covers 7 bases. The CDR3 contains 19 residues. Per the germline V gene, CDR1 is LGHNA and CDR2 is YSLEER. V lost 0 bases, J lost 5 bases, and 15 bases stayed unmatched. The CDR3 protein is CASSQDPVRTSEGTGELFF. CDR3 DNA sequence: TGCGCCAGCAGCCAAGATCCCGTTCGGACTAGTGAGGGGACCGGGGAGCTGTTTTTT.

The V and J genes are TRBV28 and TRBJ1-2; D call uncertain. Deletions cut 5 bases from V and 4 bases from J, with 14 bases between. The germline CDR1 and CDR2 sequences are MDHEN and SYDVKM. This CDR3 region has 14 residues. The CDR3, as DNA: TGTGCCAGCAGTCCGGCGGAGCCTCTCTATGGCTACACCTTC. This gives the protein CASSPAEPLYGYTF.

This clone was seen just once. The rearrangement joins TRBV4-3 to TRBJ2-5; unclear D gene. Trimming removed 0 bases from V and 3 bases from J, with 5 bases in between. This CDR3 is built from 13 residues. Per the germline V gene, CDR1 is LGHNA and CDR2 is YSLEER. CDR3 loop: CASSQELEETQYF. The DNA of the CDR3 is TGCGCCAGCAGCCAAGAGTTAGAAGAGACCCAGTACTTC.

CDR3 coding DNA: TGTGCCAGCAGTTTATGGGGGACTGGGAACACTGAAGCTTTCTTT. It yields the protein CASSLWGTGNTEAFF. V usage is TRBV27 and J usage is TRBJ1-1; TRBD1 might be the D (5 bases). The germline gives CDR1 MNHEY, CDR2 SMNVEV (reference sequence). V lost 1 base to trimming and J lost 1 base, with 10 bases between them. The CDR3 sequence is 15 residues long.

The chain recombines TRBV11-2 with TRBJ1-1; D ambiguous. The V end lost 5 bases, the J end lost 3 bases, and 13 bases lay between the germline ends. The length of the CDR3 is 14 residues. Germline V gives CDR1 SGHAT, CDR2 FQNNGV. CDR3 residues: CASSNSGSYTEAFF. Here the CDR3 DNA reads TGTGCCAGCAGCAACAGCGGATCGTACACTGAAGCTTTCTTT.

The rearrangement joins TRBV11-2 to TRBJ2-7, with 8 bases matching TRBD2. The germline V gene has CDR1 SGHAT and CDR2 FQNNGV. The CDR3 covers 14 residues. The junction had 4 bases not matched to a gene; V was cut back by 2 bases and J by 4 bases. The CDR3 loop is CASSLQRERYEQYF. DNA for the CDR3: TGTGCCAGCAGCTTACAGCGGGAGAGATACGAGCAGTACTTC.

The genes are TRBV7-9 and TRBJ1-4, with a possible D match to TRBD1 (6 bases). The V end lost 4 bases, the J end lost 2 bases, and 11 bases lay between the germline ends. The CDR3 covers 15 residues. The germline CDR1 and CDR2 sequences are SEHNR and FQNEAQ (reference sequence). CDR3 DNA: TGTGCCAGCAGCTGGGGGGCGGGGACTAATGAAAAACTGTTTTTT. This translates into CASSWGAGTNEKLFF.

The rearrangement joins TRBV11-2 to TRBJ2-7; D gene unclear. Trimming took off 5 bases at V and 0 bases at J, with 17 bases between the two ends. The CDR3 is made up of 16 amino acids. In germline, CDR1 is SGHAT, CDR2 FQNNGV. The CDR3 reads CASSQDRPENSYEQYF. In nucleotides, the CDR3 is TGTGCCAGCAGCCAAGACCGTCCTGAAAACTCCTACGAGCAGTACTTC.

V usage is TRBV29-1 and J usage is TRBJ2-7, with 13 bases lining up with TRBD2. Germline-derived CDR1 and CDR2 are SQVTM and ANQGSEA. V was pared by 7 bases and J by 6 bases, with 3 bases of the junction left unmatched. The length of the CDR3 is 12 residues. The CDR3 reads CSGRTSGSEQYF. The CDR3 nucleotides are TGCAGCGGCCGGACTAGCGGGAGCGAGCAGTACTTC.

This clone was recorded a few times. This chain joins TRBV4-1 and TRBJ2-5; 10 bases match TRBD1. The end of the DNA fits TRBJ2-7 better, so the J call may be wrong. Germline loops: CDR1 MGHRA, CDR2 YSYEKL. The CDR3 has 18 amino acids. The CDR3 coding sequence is TGCGCCAGCAGCCAATCAGGGATAGGGACAGGGGCTTCCTACGAGCAGTACTTC. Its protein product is CASSQSGIGTGASYEQYF.

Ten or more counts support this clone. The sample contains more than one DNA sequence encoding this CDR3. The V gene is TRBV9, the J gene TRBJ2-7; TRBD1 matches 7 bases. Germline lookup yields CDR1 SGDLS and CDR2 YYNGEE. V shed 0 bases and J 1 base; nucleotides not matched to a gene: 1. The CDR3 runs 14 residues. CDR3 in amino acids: CASSVGGQSYEQYF. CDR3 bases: TGTGCCAGCAGCGTAGGGGGACAGTCCTACGAGCAGTACTTC.

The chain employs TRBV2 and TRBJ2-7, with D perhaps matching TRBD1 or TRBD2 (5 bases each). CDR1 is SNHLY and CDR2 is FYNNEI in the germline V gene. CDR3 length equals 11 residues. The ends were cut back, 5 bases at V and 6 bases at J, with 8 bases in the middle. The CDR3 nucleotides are TGTGCCAGCAGTATGGGGGTCGAGCAGTACTTC. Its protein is CASSMGVEQYF.

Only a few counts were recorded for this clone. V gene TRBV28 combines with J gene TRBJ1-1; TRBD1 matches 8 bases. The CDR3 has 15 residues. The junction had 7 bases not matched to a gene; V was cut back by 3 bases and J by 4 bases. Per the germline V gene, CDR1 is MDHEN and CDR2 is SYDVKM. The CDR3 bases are TGTGCCAGCAGTTTGCGGACAGGGAGGGGCACTGAAGCTTTCTTT. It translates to CASSLRTGRGTEAFF.

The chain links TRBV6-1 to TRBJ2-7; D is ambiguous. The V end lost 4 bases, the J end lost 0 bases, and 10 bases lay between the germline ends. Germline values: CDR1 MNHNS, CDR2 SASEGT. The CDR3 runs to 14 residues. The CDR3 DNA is TGTGCCAGCAGTGCTGTGCCCAGCTCCTACGAGCAGTACTTC. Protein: CASSAVPSSYEQYF.

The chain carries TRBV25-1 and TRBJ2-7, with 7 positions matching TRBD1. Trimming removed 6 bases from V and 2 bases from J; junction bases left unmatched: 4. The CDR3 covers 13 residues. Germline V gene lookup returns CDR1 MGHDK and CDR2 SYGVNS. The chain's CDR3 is CASRTGTAYEQYF. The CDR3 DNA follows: TGTGCCAGCAGAACCGGGACAGCCTACGAGCAGTACTTC.

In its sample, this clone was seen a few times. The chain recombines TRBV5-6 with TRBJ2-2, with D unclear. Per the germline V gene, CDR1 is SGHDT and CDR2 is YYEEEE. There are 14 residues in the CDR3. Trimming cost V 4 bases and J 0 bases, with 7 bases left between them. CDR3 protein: CASSPNANTGELFF. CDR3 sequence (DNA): TGTGCCAGCAGCCCGAACGCGAACACCGGGGAGCTGTTTTTT.

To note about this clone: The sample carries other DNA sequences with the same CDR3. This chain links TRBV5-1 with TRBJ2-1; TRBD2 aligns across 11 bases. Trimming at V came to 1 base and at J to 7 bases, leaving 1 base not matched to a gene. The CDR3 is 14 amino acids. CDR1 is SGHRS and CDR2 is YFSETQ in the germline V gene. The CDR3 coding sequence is TGCGCCAGCAGCTTGACTAGCGGGAGTAATGAGCAGTTCTTC. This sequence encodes CASSLTSGSNEQFF. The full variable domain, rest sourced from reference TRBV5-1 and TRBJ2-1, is KAGVTQTPRYLIKTRGQQVTLSCSPISGHRSVSWYQQTPGQGLQFLFEYFSETQRNKGNFPGRFSGRQFSNSRSEMNVSTLELGDSALYLCASSLTSGSNEQFFGPGTRLTVL.

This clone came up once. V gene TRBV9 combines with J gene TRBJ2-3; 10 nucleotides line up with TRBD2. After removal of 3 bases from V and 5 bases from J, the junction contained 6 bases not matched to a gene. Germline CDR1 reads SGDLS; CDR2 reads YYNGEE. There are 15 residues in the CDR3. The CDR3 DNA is TGTGCCAGCAGCGAAACTAGCGGGATGCTAGATACGCAGTATTTT. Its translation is CASSETSGMLDTQYF.

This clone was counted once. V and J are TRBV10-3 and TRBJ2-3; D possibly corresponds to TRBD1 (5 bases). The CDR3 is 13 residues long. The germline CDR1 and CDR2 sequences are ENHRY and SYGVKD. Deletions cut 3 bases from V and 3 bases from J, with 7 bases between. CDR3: CAISDGATDTQYF. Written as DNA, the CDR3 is TGTGCCATCAGTGATGGGGCTACAGATACGCAGTATTTT.

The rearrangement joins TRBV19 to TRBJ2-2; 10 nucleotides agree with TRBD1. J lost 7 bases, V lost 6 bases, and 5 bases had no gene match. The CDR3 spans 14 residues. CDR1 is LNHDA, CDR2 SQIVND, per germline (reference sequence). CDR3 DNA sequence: TGTGCCAGTAGGGGGACAGGGGCAGGCGGGGAGCTGTTTTTT. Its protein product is CASRGTGAGGELFF.

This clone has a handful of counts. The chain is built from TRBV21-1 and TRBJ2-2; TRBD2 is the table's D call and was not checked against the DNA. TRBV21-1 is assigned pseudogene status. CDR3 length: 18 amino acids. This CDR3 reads CASSKDGTSEGDTGELFF. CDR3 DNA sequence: TGTGCCAGCAGCAAAGATGGGACTAGCGAGGGGGACACCGGGGAGCTGTTTTTT.

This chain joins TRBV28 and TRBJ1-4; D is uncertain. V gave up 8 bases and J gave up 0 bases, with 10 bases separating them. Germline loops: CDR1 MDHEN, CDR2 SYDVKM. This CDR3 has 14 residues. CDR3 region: CASQREATNEKLFF. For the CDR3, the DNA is TGTGCCAGCCAACGGGAGGCAACTAATGAAAAACTGTTTTTT.